These 5 T cell receptor beta chains originate from one sample sequenced in a study of Tregs in tolerant kidney transplant recipients. Assay: immunoSEQ multiplex PCR; the TCRdb copy retains only in-frame clones and omits some. Its table records tens of thousands of clones. Sequenced here: CD4+ T cells from blood, sampled before the transplant. The receptors here all came from a human donor who received a combined kidney and bone marrow transplant.

A remark on this clone: Coverage ceases 3 residues before the CDR3 finishes, and the germline J gene fills in the end. This chain joins TRBV18 and TRBJ2-1; weak D call: TRBD1 (6 bases). The CDR3 contains 15 residues. CDR1 and CDR2 from the germline V gene are KGHSH and LQKENI. V shed 3 bases and J shed 9 bases, with 18 bases lying between them. CDR3 bases read: TGTGCCAGCTCACCGACAGGACCGCAGGGAAGTGAG. As protein: CASSPTGPQGSE. Given in full, the CDR3 is CASSPTGPQGSEQFF. Full variable domain (outside the CDR3, taken from reference TRBV18 and TRBJ2-1): NAGVMQNPRHLVRRRGQEARLRCSPMKGHSHVYWYRQLPEEGLKFMVYLQKENIIDESGMPKERFSAEFPKEGPSILRIQQVVRGDSAAYFCASSPTGPQGSEQFFGPGTRLTVL.

Points on this clone: The missing CDR3 end, 3 residues past where the read stops, is filled in from the germline J gene. The chain joins TRBV6-1 to TRBJ1-1; D is undetermined. The CDR3 sequence is 14 residues long. Germline loops: CDR1 MNHNS, CDR2 SASEGT. Trimming took 3 bases from V and 0 from J, leaving 8 bases between them. This CDR3 reads CASSERLVNTEAFF. The CDR3 DNA, read in part, is TGTGCCAGCAGTGAGAGATTAGTGAACACTGAA.

A word on this clone: The read stops 3 residues short of the end of the CDR3; the missing end is completed from the germline J gene. The chain combines TRBV19 with TRBJ2-7, with D possibly TRBD1 on 6 matching bases. Germline V gene sequence: CDR1 LNHDA, CDR2 SQIVND (reference sequence). The CDR3 consists of 12 residues. Trimming pared 11 bases from V and 5 bases from J, leaving 16 bases between. The part of the CDR3 DNA that was read is TGTGCCTCATCAGGGGATACCGACGAG. Protein product: CASSGDTDE. The CDR3 as a whole reads CASSGDTDEQYF.

A remark on this clone: The read comes to an end 3 residues before the CDR3 does, leaving the germline J gene to fill in the end. The genes are TRBV7-2 and TRBJ2-3, with TRBD1 identical over 7 bases. Germline values: CDR1 SGHTA, CDR2 FQGNSA. The CDR3 covers 14 residues. V gave up 1 base and J gave up 6 bases; unmatched junction bases: 4. CDR3 DNA (partial): TGTGCCAGCAGCTTAGAGGGGGCGGAGGATACG. Translated: CASSLEGAEDT. The whole CDR3 region reads CASSLEGAEDTQYF.

About this clone itself: The CDR3 goes on 3 residues after the read ends, and that part is filled in from the germline J gene. V is TRBV6-2 or TRBV6-3 and J is TRBJ1-5; D is possibly TRBD1 (5 bases). The CDR3 is made up of 16 amino acids. Germline CDR1 and CDR2: MNHEY and SVGEGT. The V end lost 1 base, the J end lost 5 bases, and 15 bases lay between the germline ends. The CDR3 protein is CASSYFARGGDQPQHF. The DNA read from the CDR3 is TGTGCCAGCAGTTACTTCGCTAGGGGAGGGGATCAGCCC.